The 9 T cell receptor beta chains below come from one sample, sequenced in a study of graft-versus-host responses after intestinal transplantation. Their antigens remain unidentified. Produced via immunoSEQ multiplex PCR; TCRdb's table is partial and in-frame only. The sample shows some 110,000 clones, around 92% of them seen only once. Material: unstimulated CD8+ T cells sorted from spleen or lymph node cells, obtained before transplant. The receptors originated from a human donor who was the organ donor for an intestinal transplant.

The chain carries TRBV5-6 and TRBJ1-2, with D maybe TRBD1 (5 bases). CDR3 length: 15 residues. Germline V CDR1 and CDR2: SGHDT, YYEEEE. V lost 2 bases and J 7 bases, leaving 18 bases between the germline ends. As DNA, the CDR3 is TGTGCCAGCAGCTTTCGTTCTTCAGGGTTGGGTGGCTACACCTTC. Its translation is CASSFRSSGLGGYTF.

The V call is TRBV25-1, the J call TRBJ2-1, with D possibly matching TRBD2 (5 bases). Per the germline V gene, CDR1 is MGHDK and CDR2 is SYGVNS. The CDR3 is made up of 15 amino acids. The V end was cut by 1 base, the J end by 5 bases, with 12 bases between. CDR3 coding DNA: TGTGCCAGCAGTGAATTTACGGGGTGGGACAATGAGCAGTTCTTC. It is translated as CASSEFTGWDNEQFF.

V and J are TRBV9 and TRBJ2-7; 11 positions match TRBD2. The length of the CDR3 is 18 residues. Germline CDR1 is SGDLS and CDR2 is YYNGEE. Unmatched junction bases numbered 14, after V lost 4 bases and J lost 2 bases. CDR3 DNA sequence: TGTGCCAGCAGCCGCAACGTAGATAGTAGCGGGAGGGCCTACGAGCAGTACTTC. It translates to CASSRNVDSSGRAYEQYF. The variable domain in full, with the rest retrieved from reference TRBV9 and TRBJ2-7, is DSGVTQTPKHLITATGQRVTLRCSPRSGDLSVYWYQQSLDQGLQFLIQYYNGEERAKGNILERFSAQQFPDLHSELNLSSLELGDSALYFCASSRNVDSSGRAYEQYFGPGTRLTVT.

This sequence joins TRBV13 and TRBJ1-1, with 8 nucleotides matching TRBD1. The CDR3 has 13 amino acids. With V trimmed by 3 bases and J by 7 bases, 4 bases remained unmatched. Germline-derived CDR1 and CDR2 are PRHDT and FYEKMQ (reference sequence). CDR3 bases: TGTGCCAGCAGCTTGGACAGGGCCCTTGAAGCTTTCTTT. Protein: CASSLDRALEAFF.

A note on this clone: The sample carries other DNA sequences with the same CDR3. The chain carries TRBV9 and TRBJ1-3; no definite D call. The CDR3 has 13 amino acids. CDR1 is SGDLS and CDR2 is YYNGEE in the germline V gene. Trimming cost V 2 bases and J 0 bases, with 3 bases left between them. As DNA, the CDR3 is TGTGCCAGCAGCGTCGGCTCTGGAAACACCATATATTTT. Translation: CASSVGSGNTIYF.

In the case of this clone: Here the CDR3 omits its conserved ending phenylalanine or tryptophan, so a read error is the likely source. The chain couples TRBV30 to TRBJ1-1; possibly TRBD1 for D (5 bases). The V end lost 3 bases, the J end lost 7 bases, and 12 bases lay between the germline ends. Germline V gene sequence: CDR1 GTSNPN, CDR2 SVGIG (reference sequence). This CDR3 spans 12 amino acids. The DNA for the CDR3 is TGTGCCTGGAGGTGGGACGTCGATGAAGCTTTCTCT. Its translation is CAWRWDVDEAFS.

The chain recombines TRBV21-1 with TRBJ2-7; the listed D gene, TRBD1, was not tested against the DNA. TRBV21-1 is noted as a pseudogene. The CDR3 runs 14 residues. The CDR3 spells CASMFGGQLYEQYF. Written as DNA, the CDR3 is TGTGCCAGCATGTTTGGGGGCCAACTCTACGAGCAGTACTTC.

V gene TRBV6-5 combines with J gene TRBJ1-2; D is undetermined. CDR3 size: 13 residues. Germline values: CDR1 MNHEY, CDR2 SVGAGI. V was pared by 0 bases and J by 3 bases, with 5 bases between. The DNA of the CDR3 is TGTGCCAGCAGTTACTCACCCTACTATGGCTACACCTTC. As protein: CASSYSPYYGYTF.

This clone was seen just once. V usage is TRBV27 and J usage is TRBJ1-5; the D is unclear. V gave up 5 bases and J gave up 0 bases, with 11 bases separating them. The CDR3 runs 15 residues. CDR1 is MNHEY, CDR2 SMNVEV, per germline (reference sequence). CDR3 DNA: TGTGCCAGCAGTCCCGCGGGTTATAGCAATCAGCCCCAGCATTTT. It is translated as CASSPAGYSNQPQHF.